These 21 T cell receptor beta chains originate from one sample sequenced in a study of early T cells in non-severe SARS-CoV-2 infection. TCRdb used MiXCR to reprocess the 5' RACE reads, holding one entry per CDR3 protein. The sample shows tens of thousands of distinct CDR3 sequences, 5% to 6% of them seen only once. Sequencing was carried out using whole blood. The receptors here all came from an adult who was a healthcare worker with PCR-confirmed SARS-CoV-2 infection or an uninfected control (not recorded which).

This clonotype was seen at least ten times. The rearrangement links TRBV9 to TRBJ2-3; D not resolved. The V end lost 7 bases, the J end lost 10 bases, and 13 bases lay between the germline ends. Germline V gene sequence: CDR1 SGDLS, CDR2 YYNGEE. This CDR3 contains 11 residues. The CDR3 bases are TGTGCCAGCGGATCTGACCAAGCGCAGTATTTT. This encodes CASGSDQAQYF.

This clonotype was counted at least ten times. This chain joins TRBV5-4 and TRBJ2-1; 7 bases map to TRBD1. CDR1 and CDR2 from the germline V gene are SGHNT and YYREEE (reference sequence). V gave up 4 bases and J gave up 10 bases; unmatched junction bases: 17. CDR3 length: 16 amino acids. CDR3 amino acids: CASSPPQGVGTPEQFF. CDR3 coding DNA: TGTGCCAGCAGCCCCCCCCAGGGGGTTGGAACCCCGGAGCAGTTCTTC.

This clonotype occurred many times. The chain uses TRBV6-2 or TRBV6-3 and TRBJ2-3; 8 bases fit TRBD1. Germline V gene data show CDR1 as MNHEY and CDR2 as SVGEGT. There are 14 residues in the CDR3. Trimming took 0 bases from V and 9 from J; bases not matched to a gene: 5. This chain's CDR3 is CASSYSGQGGTQYF. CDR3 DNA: TGTGCCAGCAGTTACTCCGGACAGGGAGGAACGCAGTATTTT.

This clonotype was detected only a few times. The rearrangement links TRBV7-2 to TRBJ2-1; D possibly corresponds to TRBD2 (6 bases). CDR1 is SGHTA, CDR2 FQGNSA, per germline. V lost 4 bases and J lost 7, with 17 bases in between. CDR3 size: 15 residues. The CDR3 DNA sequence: TGTGCCAGCAGCTCGACGCCGGGAGCCTGGAATGAGCAGTTCTTC. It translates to CASSSTPGAWNEQFF.

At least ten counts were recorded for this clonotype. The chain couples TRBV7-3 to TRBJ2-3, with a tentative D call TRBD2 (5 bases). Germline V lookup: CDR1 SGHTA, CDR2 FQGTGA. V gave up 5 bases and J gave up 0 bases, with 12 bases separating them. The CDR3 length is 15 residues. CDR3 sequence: CASSLRRFSTDTQYF. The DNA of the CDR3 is TGTGCCAGCAGCCTCCGGAGGTTTAGCACAGATACGCAGTATTTT.

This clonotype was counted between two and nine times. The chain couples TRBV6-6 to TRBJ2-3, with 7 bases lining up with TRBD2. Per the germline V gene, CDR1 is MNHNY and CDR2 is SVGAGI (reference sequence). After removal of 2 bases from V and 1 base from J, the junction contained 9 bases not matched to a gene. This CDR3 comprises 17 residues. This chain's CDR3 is CASSYQLWGGGTDTQYF. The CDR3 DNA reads TGTGCCAGCAGTTACCAGCTTTGGGGGGGGGGCACAGATACGCAGTATTTT.

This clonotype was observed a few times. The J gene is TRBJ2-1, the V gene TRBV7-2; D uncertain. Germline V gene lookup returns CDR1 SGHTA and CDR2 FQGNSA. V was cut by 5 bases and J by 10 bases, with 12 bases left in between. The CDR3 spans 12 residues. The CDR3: CASSPTAQEQFF. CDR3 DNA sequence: TGTGCCAGCAGCCCGACGGCCCAGGAGCAGTTCTTC.

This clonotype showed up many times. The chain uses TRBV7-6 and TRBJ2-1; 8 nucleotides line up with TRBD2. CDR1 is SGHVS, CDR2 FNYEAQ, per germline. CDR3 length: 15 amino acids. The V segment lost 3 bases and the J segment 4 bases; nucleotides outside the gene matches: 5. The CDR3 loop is CASSFIPSGYNEQFF. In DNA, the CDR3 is TGTGCCAGCAGCTTTATTCCTAGCGGGTACAATGAGCAGTTCTTC.

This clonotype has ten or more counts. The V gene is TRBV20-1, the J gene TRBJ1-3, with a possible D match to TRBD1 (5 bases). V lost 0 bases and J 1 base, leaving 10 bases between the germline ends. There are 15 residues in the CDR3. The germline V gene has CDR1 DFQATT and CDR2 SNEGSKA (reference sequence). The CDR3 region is CSARDLGGSGNTIYF. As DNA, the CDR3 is TGCAGTGCTAGAGATCTCGGGGGTTCTGGAAACACCATATATTTT.

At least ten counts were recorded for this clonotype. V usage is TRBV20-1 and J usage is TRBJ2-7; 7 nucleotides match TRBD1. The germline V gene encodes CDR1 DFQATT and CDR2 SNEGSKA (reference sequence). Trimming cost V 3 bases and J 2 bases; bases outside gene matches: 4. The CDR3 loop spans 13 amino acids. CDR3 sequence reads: CSARRTGAYEQYF. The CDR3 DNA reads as TGCAGTGCTAGGCGGACAGGAGCCTACGAGCAGTACTTC.

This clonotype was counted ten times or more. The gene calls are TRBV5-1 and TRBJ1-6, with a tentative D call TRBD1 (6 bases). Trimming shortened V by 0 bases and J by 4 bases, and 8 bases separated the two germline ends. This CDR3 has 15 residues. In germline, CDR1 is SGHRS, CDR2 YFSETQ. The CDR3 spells CASSLEGVYNSPLHF. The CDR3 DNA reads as TGCGCCAGCAGCTTGGAGGGGGTTTATAATTCACCCCTCCACTTT. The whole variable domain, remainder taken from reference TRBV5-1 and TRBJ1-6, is KAGVTQTPRYLIKTRGQQVTLSCSPISGHRSVSWYQQTPGQGLQFLFEYFSETQRNKGNFPGRFSGRQFSNSRSEMNVSTLELGDSALYLCASSLEGVYNSPLHFGNGTRLTVT.

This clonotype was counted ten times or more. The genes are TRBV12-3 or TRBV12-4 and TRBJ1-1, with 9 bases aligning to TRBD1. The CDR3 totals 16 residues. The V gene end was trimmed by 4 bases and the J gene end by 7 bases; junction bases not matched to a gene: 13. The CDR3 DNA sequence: TGTGCCAGCAGTTCACGATCGGGGGACAGGGCGGGTGAAGCTTTCTTT. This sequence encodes CASSSRSGDRAGEAFF.

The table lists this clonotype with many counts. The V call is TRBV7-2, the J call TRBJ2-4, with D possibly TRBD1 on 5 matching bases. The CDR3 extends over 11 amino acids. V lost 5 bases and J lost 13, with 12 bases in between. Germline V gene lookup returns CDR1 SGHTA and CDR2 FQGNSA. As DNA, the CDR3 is TGTGCCAGCAGCCTGCAGGGTACGCAGTACTTC. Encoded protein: CASSLQGTQYF.

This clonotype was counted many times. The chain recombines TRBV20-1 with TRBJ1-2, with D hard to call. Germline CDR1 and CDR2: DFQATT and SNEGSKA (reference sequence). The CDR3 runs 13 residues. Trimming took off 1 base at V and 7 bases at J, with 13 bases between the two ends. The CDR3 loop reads CSARVPRVRGYTF. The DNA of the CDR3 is TGCAGTGCTAGAGTACCCCGTGTACGTGGCTACACCTTC.

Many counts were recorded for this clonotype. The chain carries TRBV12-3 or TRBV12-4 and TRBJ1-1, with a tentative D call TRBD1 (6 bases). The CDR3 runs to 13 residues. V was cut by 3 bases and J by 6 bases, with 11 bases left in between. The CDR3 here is CASSFIQGSEAFF. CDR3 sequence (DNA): TGTGCCAGCAGTTTCATTCAGGGGTCTGAAGCTTTCTTT.

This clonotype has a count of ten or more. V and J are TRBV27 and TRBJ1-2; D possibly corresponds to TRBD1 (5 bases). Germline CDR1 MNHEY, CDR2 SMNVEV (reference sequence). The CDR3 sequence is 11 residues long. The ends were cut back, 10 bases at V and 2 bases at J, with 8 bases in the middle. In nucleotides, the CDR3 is TGTGCCACCCAGGGCAACTATGGCTACACCTTC. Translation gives CATQGNYGYTF.

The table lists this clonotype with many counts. In DNA form, the CDR3 reads TGTGCCAGCAGCTTGGTGGGGTCTAGCACAGATACGCAGTATTTT. Residues: CASSLVGSSTDTQYF. J is TRBJ2-3 and V is TRBV5-4; no firm D call. Trimming left V 0 bases short and J 0 bases short, with 8 bases between. The germline CDR1 and CDR2 sequences are SGHNT and YYREEE (reference sequence). The CDR3 runs 15 residues.

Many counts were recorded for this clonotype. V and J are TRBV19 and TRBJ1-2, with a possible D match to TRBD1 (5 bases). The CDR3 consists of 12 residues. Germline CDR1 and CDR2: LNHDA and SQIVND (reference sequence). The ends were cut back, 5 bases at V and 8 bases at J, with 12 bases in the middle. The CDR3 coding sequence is TGTGCCAGTAGTCGGGACGGACGGGGCTACACCTTC. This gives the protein CASSRDGRGYTF. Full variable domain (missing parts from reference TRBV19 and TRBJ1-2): DGGITQSPKYLFRKEGQNVTLSCEQNLNHDAMYWYRQDPGQGLRLIYYSQIVNDFQKGDIAEGYSVSREKKESFPLTVTSAQKNPTAFYLCASSRDGRGYTFGSGTRLTVV.

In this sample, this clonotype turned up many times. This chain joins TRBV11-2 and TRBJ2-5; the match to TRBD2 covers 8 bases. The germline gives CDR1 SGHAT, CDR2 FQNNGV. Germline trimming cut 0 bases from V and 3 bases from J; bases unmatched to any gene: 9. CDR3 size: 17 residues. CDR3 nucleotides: TGTGCCAGCAGCTTAGATTGGGTCGGGGGGGCCAAAGAGACCCAGTACTTC. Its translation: CASSLDWVGGAKETQYF.

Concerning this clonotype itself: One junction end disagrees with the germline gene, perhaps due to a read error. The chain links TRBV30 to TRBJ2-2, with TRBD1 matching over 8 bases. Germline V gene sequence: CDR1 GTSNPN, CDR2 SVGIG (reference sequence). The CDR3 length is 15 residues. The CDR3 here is CVWRGDRKNTGELFF. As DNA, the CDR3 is TGTGTCTGGAGGGGGGACAGGAAGAACACCGGGGAGCTGTTTTTT.

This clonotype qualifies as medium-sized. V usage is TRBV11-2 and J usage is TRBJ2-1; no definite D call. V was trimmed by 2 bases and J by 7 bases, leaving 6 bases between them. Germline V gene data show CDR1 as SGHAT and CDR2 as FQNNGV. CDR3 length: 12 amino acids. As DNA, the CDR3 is TGTGCCAGCAGCTTAATCTCGAATGAGCAGTTCTTC. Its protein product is CASSLISNEQFF.